This passage covers 7 T cell receptor beta chains from one sample sequenced in a study of blood T cell repertoires in COVID-19. Libraries were prepared by immunoSEQ multiplex PCR; TCRdb keeps only in-frame clonotypes and omits some of them. The repertoire has about 52,000 clones, roughly 84% of them found once; the top ten carry less than 20%. The specimen sequenced was peripheral blood. The receptors originated from a human donor with active COVID-19. The donor label of this sample is uncertain.

This sequence joins TRBV27 and TRBJ2-2; possibly TRBD1 for D (6 bases). Trimming cost V 10 bases and J 3 bases, with 21 bases left between them. CDR1 is MNHEY, CDR2 SMNVEV, per germline (reference sequence). The CDR3 consists of 16 residues. The CDR3 here is CAKMGHGTQYTGELFF. CDR3 DNA sequence: TGTGCCAAAATGGGTCACGGGACACAGTACACCGGGGAGCTGTTTTTT.

The CDR3 DNA reads as TGTGCCAGCAGTGTGCAGGGGGGCAATCAGCCCCAGCATTTT. This codes for CASSVQGGNQPQHF. The gene calls are TRBV2 and TRBJ1-5, with 7 nucleotides matching TRBD1. The J segment lost 2 bases and the V segment lost 4 bases, leaving 2 bases of the junction unmatched. This CDR3 region has 14 residues. The germline V gene encodes CDR1 SNHLY and CDR2 FYNNEI.

The rearrangement uses TRBV4-2 and TRBJ1-4; TRBD1 might be the D (6 bases). In germline, CDR1 is LGHNA, CDR2 YNFKEQ. The CDR3 runs to 16 residues. Trimming pared 3 bases from V and 0 bases from J, leaving 11 bases between. CDR3 DNA sequence: TGTGCCAGCAGCCACGCGACAGGAGCAACTAATGAAAAACTGTTTTTT. Its protein is CASSHATGATNEKLFF.

The chain joins TRBV18 to TRBJ2-7; TRBD1 matches at 10 bases. The germline CDR1 and CDR2 sequences are KGHSH and LQKENI. CDR3 length: 13 residues. V was pared by 3 bases and J by 7 bases, with 3 bases of the junction left unmatched. The CDR3 loop reads CASSPPGQGEQYF. The CDR3 coding sequence is TGTGCCAGCTCACCCCCGGGACAGGGGGAGCAGTACTTC.

This clone was seen just once. The rearrangement links TRBV11-1 to TRBJ1-1, with D maybe TRBD1 (6 bases). The CDR3 is made up of 13 amino acids. Germline lookup yields CDR1 SGHAT and CDR2 FQDESV (reference sequence). V shed 2 bases and J shed 7 bases, with 11 bases lying between them. CDR3 loop: CASSLQQGYEAFF. CDR3 bases: TGTGCCAGCAGCTTACAACAGGGTTATGAAGCTTTCTTT.

The rearrangement links TRBV3-1 (or the pseudogene TRBV3-2) to TRBJ1-1; D is possibly TRBD1 (5 bases). Trimming shortened V by 4 bases and J by 1 base, and 10 bases separated the two germline ends. The CDR3 sequence is 14 residues long. Germline V lookup: CDR1 LGHDT, CDR2 YNNKEL (reference sequence). CDR3 nucleotide sequence: TGTGCCAGCAGCCTAGGACAATCGAACACTGAAGCTTTCTTT. Translating it yields CASSLGQSNTEAFF.

The rearrangement joins TRBV18 to TRBJ1-2, with D possibly TRBD1 on 5 matching bases. Germline V gene data show CDR1 as KGHSH and CDR2 as LQKENI. This CDR3 spans 13 amino acids. V lost 4 bases and J 3 bases, leaving 9 bases between the germline ends. The CDR3 protein is CASSLDRDYGYTF. In DNA form, the CDR3 reads TGTGCCAGCTCACTTGACAGAGACTATGGCTACACCTTC.